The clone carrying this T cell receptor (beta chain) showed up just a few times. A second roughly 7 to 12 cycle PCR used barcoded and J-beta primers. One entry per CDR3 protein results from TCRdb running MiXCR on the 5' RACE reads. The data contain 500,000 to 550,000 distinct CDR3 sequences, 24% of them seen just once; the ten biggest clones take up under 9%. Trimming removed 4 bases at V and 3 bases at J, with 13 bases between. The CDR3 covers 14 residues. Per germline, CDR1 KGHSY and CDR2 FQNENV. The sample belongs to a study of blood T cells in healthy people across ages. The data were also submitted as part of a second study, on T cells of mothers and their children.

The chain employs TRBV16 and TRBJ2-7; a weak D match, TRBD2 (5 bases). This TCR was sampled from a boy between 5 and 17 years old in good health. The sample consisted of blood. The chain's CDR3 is CASSPTGINYEQYF. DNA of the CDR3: TGTGCCAGCAGCCCTACGGGAATCAACTACGAGCAGTACTTC.